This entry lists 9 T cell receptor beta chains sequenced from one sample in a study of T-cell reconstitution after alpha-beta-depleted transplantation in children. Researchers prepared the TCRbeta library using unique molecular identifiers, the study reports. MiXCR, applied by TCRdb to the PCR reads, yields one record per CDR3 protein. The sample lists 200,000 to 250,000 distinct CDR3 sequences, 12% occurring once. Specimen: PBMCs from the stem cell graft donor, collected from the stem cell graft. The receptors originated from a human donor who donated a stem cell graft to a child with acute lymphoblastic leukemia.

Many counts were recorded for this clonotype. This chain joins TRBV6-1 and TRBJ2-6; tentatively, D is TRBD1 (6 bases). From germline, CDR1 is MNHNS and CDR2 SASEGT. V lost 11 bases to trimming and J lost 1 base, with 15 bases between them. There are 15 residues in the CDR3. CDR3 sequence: CAYFYRASGANVLTF. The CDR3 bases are TGTGCCTACTTTTACAGGGCTTCTGGGGCCAACGTCCTGACTTTC.

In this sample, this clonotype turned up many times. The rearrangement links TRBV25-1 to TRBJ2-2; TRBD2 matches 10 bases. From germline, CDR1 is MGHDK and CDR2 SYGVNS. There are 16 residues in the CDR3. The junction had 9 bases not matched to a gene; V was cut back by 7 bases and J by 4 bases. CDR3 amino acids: CASKPSGSGGTGELFF. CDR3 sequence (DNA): TGTGCCAGCAAACCTAGCGGGAGCGGGGGCACCGGGGAGCTGTTTTTT.

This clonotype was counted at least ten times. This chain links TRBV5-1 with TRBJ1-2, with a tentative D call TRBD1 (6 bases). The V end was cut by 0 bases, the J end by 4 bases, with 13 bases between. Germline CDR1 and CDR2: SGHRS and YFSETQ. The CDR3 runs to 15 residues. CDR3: CASSLDPGEGYGYTF. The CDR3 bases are TGCGCCAGCAGCTTGGATCCAGGGGAGGGCTATGGCTACACCTTC.

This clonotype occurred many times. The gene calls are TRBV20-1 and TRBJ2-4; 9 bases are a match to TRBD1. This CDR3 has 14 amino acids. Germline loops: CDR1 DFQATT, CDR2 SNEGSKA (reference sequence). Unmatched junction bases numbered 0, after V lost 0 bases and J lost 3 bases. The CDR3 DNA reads TGCAGTGCTAGAGAGACAGGGGGCAAAAACATTCAGTACTTC. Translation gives CSARETGGKNIQYF.

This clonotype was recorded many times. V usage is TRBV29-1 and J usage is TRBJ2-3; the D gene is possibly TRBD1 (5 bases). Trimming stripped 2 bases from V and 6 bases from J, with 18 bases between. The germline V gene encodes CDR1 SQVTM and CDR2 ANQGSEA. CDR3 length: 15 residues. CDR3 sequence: CSVELFRGVGDTQYF. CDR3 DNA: TGCAGCGTTGAACTCTTTAGGGGTGTTGGCGATACGCAGTATTTT.

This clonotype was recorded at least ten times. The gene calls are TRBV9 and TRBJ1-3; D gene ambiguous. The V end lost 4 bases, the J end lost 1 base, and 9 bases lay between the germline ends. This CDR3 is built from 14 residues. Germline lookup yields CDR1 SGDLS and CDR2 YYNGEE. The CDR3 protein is CASSTIVSGNTIYF. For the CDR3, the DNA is TGTGCCAGCAGCACCATCGTTTCTGGAAACACCATATATTTT.

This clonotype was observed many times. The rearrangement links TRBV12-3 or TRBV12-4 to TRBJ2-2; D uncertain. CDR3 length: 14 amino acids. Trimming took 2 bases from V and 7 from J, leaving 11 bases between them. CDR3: CASSLTPGGGELFF. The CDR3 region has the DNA TGTGCCAGCAGTTTAACCCCTGGTGGCGGGGAGCTGTTTTTT.

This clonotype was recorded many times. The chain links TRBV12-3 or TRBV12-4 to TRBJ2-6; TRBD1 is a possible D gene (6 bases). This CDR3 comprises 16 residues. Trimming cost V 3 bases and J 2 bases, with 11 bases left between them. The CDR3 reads CASSFPTGPGANVLTF. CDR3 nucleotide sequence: TGTGCCAGCAGTTTTCCCACAGGGCCTGGGGCCAACGTCCTGACTTTC.

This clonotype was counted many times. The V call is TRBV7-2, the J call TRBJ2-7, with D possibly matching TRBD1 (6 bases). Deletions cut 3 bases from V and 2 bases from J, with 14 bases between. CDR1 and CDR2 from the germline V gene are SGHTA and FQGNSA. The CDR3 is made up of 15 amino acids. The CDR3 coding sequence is TGTGCCAGCAGCTTGGGGCAGGGGCCTACCTACGAGCAGTACTTC. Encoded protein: CASSLGQGPTYEQYF.